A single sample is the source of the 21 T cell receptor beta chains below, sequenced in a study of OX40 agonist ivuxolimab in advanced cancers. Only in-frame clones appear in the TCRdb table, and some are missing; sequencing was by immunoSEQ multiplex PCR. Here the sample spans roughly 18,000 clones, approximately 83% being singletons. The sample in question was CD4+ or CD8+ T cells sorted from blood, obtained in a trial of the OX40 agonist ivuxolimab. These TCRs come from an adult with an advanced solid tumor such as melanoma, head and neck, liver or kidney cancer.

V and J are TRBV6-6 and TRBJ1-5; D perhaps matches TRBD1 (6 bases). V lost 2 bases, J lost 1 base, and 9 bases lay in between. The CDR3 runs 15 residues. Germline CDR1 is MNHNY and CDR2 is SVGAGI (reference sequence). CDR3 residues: CASSYNRASNQPQHF. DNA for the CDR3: TGTGCCAGCAGTTACAACAGGGCGAGCAATCAGCCCCAGCATTTT.

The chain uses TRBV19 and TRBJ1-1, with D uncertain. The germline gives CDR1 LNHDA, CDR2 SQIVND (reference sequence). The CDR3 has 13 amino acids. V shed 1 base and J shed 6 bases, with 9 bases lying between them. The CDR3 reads CASSIVGNAEAFF. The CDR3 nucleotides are TGTGCCAGTAGTATAGTAGGCAACGCTGAAGCTTTCTTT.

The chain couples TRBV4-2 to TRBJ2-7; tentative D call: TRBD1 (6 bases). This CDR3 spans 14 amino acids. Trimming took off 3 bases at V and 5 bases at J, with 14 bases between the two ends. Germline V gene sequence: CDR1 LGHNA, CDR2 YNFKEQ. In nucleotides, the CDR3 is TGTGCCAGCAGCCAGTCAATGGGGGCCAACGAGCAGTACTTC. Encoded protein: CASSQSMGANEQYF.

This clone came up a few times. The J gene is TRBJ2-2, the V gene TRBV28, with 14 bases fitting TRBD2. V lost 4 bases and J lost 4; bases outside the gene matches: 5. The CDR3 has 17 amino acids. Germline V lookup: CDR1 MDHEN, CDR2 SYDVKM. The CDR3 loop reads CASSSLGTSGSTGELFF. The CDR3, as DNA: TGTGCCAGCAGTTCCCTTGGGACTAGCGGGAGCACCGGGGAGCTGTTTTTT.

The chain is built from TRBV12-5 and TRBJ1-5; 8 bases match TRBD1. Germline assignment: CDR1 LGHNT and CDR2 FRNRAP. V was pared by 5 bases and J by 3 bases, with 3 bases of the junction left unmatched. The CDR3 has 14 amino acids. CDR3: CASGKDRVNQPQHF. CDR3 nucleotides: TGTGCTAGTGGTAAGGACAGGGTCAATCAGCCCCAGCATTTT.

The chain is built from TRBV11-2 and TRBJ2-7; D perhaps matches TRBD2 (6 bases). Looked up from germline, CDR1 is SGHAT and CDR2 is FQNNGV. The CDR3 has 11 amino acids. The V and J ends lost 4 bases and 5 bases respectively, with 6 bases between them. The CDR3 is CASSWGDEQYF. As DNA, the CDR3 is TGTGCCAGCAGCTGGGGGGACGAGCAGTACTTC.

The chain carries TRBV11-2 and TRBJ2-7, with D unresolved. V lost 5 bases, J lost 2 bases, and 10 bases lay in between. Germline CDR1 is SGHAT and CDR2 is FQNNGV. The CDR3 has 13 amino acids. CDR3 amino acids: CASSPGPTYEQYF. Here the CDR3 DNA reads TGTGCCAGCAGCCCAGGTCCAACCTACGAGCAGTACTTC. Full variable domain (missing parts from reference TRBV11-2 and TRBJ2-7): EAGVAQSPRYKIIEKRQSVAFWCNPISGHATLYWYQQILGQGPKLLIQFQNNGVVDDSQLPKDRFSAERLKGVDSTLKIQPAKLEDSAVYLCASSPGPTYEQYFGPGTRLTVT.

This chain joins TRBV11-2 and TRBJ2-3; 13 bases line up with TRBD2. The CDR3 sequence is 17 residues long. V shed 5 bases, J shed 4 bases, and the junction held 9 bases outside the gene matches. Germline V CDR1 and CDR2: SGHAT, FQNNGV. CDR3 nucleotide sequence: TGTGCCAGCAGCCCTCAACTAGCGGGAGGGCCTGCAGATACGCAGTATTTT. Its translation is CASSPQLAGGPADTQYF. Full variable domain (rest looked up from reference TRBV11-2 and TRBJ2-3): EAGVAQSPRYKIIEKRQSVAFWCNPISGHATLYWYQQILGQGPKLLIQFQNNGVVDDSQLPKDRFSAERLKGVDSTLKIQPAKLEDSAVYLCASSPQLAGGPADTQYFGPGTRLTVL.

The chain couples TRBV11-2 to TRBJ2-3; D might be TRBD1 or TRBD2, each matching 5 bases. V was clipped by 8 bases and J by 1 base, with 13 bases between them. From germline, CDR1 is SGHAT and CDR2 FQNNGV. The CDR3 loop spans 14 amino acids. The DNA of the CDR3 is TGTGCCAGCGATGAGGGGTGGGGCACAGATACGCAGTATTTT. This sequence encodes CASDEGWGTDTQYF.

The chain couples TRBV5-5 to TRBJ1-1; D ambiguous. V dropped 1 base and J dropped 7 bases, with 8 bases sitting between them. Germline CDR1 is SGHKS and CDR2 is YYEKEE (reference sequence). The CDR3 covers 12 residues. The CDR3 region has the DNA TGTGCCAGCAGCTTGTATGGGGTTGAAGCTTTCTTT. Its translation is CASSLYGVEAFF.

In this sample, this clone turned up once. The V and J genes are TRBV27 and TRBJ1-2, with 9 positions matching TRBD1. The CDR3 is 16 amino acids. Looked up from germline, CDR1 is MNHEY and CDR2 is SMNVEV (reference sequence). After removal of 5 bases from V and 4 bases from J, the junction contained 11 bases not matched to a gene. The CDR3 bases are TGTGCCAGCAGTCGCGACCGGGACAGGGACGGCTATGGCTACACCTTC. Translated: CASSRDRDRDGYGYTF.

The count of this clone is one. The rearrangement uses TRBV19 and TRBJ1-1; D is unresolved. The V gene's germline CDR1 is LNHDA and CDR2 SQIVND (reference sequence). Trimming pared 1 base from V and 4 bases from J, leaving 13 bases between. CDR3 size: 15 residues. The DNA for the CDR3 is TGTGCCAGTAGTATAGGGGCCTCGGGAGGCACTGAAGCTTTCTTT. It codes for CASSIGASGGTEAFF.

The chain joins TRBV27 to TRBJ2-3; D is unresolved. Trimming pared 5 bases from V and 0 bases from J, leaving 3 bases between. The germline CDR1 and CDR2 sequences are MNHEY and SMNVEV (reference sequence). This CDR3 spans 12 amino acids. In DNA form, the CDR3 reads TGTGCCAGCAGTCATAGCACAGATACGCAGTATTTT. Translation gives CASSHSTDTQYF.

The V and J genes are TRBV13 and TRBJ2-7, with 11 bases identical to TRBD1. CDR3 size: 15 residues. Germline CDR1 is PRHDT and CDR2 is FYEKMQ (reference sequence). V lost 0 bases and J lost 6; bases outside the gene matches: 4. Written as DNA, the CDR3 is TGTGCCAGCAGCTTAGGGGGACAGGGGGGACCCGAGCAGTACTTC. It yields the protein CASSLGGQGGPEQYF.

CDR3 amino acids: CASSLGDRVPTYEQYF. CDR3 coding DNA: TGCGCCAGCAGCTTGGGGGACAGGGTACCAACCTACGAGCAGTACTTC. The V and J genes are TRBV5-1 and TRBJ2-7; TRBD1 aligns across 9 bases. Germline CDR1 SGHRS, CDR2 YFSETQ. The CDR3 sequence is 16 residues long. Trimming removed 0 bases from V and 2 bases from J; junction bases left unmatched: 6. Full variable domain (remainder filled in from reference TRBV5-1 and TRBJ2-7): KAGVTQTPRYLIKTRGQQVTLSCSPISGHRSVSWYQQTPGQGLQFLFEYFSETQRNKGNFPGRFSGRQFSNSRSEMNVSTLELGDSALYLCASSLGDRVPTYEQYFGPGTRLTVT.

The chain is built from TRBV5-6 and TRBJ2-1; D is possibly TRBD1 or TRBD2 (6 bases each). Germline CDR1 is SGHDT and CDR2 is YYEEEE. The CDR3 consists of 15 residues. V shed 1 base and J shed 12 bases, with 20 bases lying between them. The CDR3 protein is CASSLWGAPGYGQFF. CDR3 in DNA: TGTGCCAGCAGCTTGTGGGGGGCCCCGGGGTACGGGCAGTTCTTC. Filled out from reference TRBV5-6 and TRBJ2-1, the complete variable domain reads DAGVTQSPTHLIKTRGQQVTLRCSPKSGHDTVSWYQQALGQGPQFIFQYYEEEERQRGNFPDRFSGHQFPNYSSELNVNALLLGDSALYLCASSLWGAPGYGQFFGPGTRLTVL.

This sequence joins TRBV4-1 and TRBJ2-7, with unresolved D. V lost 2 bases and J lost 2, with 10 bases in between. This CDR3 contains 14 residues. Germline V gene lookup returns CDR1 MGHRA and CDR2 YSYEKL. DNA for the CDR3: TGCGCCAGCAGCCAAAGGTCGGCAACCTACGAGCAGTACTTC. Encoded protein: CASSQRSATYEQYF.

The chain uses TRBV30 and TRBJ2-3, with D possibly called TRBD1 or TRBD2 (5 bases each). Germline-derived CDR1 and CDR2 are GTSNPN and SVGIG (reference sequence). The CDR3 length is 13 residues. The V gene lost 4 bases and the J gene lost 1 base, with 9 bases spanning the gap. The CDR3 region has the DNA TGTGCCTGGAATGGGGGTGGCACAGATACGCAGTATTTT. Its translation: CAWNGGGTDTQYF.

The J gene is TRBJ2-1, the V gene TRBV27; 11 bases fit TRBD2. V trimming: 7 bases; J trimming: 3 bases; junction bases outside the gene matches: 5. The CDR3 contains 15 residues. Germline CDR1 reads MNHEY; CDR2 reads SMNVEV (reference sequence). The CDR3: CASTSGLAVYNEQFF. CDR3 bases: TGTGCCAGCACTTCGGGACTAGCGGTCTACAATGAGCAGTTCTTC.

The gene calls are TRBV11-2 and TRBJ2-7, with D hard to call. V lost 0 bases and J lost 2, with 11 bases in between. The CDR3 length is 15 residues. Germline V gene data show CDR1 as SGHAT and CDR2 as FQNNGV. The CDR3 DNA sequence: TGTGCCAGCAGCTTAGAGAAGGCGCCAGCCTACGAGCAGTACTTC. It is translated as CASSLEKAPAYEQYF.

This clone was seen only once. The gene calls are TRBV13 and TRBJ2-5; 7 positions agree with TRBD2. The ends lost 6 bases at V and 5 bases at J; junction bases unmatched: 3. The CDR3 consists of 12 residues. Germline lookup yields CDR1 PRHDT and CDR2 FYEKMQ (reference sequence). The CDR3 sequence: CASRGREETQYF. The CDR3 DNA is TGTGCCAGCAGAGGGAGGGAGGAGACCCAGTACTTC.